This T cell receptor (beta chain) was retrieved from a study of OX40 agonist ivuxolimab in advanced cancers. Study-level background: At doses from 0.01 to 10 mg/kg, patients were given intravenous ivuxolimab every 2 weeks. Dose-escalation patients suffered from hepatocellular carcinoma, melanoma, renal cell or head and neck cancer. Overall study results and limits: Both blood CD4+ and CD8+ T cells showed clonal growth by week 6 at 0.1 to 3.0 mg/kg.

Of note for this clone: As yet, its antigen is unknown.

The CDR3 spans 17 residues. V lost 2 bases and J lost 3, with 17 bases in between. CDR1 GTSNPN and CDR2 SVGIG come from the germline V gene (reference sequence). Blood sampling was done at baseline, cycle 4 day 1, and cycle 7 day 1. The method was immunoSEQ multiplex PCR; TCRdb's version includes in-frame clones alone and lacks a portion of them. This table has just under 80,000 clones, 70% to 90% appearing once. The TCR comes from an adult with an advanced solid tumor such as melanoma, head and neck, liver or kidney cancer. The sample in question was CD4+ or CD8+ T cells sorted from blood, obtained in a trial of the OX40 agonist ivuxolimab. The gene calls are TRBV30 and TRBJ1-6; D possibly corresponds to TRBD1 (5 bases). CDR3 in amino acids: CAWSRPRGSNYNSPLHF. CDR3 bases: TGTGCCTGGAGTCGACCCCGGGGGTCCAACTATAATTCACCCCTCCACTTT.